The 16 T cell receptor beta chains below were found in one sample sequenced in a study of T cells after yellow fever vaccination. TCRdb fed the 5' RACE reads into MiXCR, producing one record per CDR3 protein. Seen here are 620,000 or so distinct CDR3 sequences, about 17% observed once, and the top ten hold approximately 15%. The material sequenced was PBMCs, taken around 5 days after the first yellow fever vaccination. All receptors come from a man aged 18-30 years who received the YFV17D yellow fever vaccine.

The V gene is TRBV9, the J gene TRBJ2-2, with D possibly TRBD1 on 6 matching bases. The V end lost 5 bases, the J end lost 5 bases, and 16 bases lay between the germline ends. The CDR3 is made up of 15 amino acids. CDR1 is SGDLS, CDR2 YYNGEE, per germline. CDR3 in amino acids: CASSDRDKTTGELFF. CDR3 nucleotide sequence: TGTGCCAGCAGTGACCGGGACAAGACGACCGGGGAGCTGTTTTTT.

This chain connects TRBV20-1 to TRBJ2-5; either TRBD1 or TRBD2 may fit D (5 bases each). V was trimmed by 6 bases and J by 3 bases, leaving 14 bases between them. The length of the CDR3 is 13 residues. CDR1 DFQATT and CDR2 SNEGSKA come from the germline V gene (reference sequence). This chain's CDR3 is CSAPGAREETQYF. The CDR3 DNA follows: TGCAGTGCCCCCGGGGCCAGGGAAGAGACCCAGTACTTC.

The chain recombines TRBV2 with TRBJ1-2, with D perhaps TRBD1 (5 bases). Germline lookup yields CDR1 SNHLY and CDR2 FYNNEI. V dropped 1 base and J dropped 4 bases, with 10 bases sitting between them. This CDR3 comprises 14 residues. CDR3 bases: TGTGCCAGCAGTGAAGATGGGACCTTCTATGGCTACACCTTC. Encoded protein: CASSEDGTFYGYTF.

This clonotype appeared a few times. One end of the junction fails to match germline, which may point to a read error. The V and J genes are TRBV6-1 and TRBJ1-6; D not resolved. This CDR3 region has 13 residues. Germline-derived CDR1 and CDR2 are MNHNS and SASEGT. Here the CDR3 DNA reads TGTGCCAGCAGCCCCCTGGGTAATCCACCCCTCCACTTT. This encodes CASSPLGNPPLHF.

The table lists this clonotype with a few counts. V is TRBV20-1 and J is TRBJ1-2; D is unclear. The CDR3 loop spans 12 amino acids. Germline loops: CDR1 DFQATT, CDR2 SNEGSKA (reference sequence). Trimming left V 3 bases short and J 4 bases short, with 9 bases between. The CDR3 protein is CSARVASYGYTF. The CDR3 bases are TGCAGTGCTAGGGTGGCCTCCTATGGCTACACCTTC.

This chain connects TRBV7-2 to TRBJ2-5; D perhaps matches TRBD2 (5 bases). Germline values: CDR1 SGHTA, CDR2 FQGNSA. The length of the CDR3 is 14 residues. The V gene lost 2 bases and the J gene lost 5 bases, with 12 bases spanning the gap. Written as DNA, the CDR3 is TGTGCCAGCAGCTTATATGGGCGGGTGGAGACCCAGTACTTC. Protein: CASSLYGRVETQYF.

This clonotype appeared a few times. The gene calls are TRBV6-5 and TRBJ1-1; D remains unclear. Per germline, CDR1 MNHEY and CDR2 SVGAGI. The V gene lost 4 bases and the J gene lost 4 bases, with 13 bases spanning the gap. The CDR3 extends over 14 amino acids. The CDR3 coding sequence is TGTGCCAGCAGTTTAACAAGGGTAGGCACTGAAGCTTTCTTT. It is translated as CASSLTRVGTEAFF.

CDR3 DNA sequence: TGCGCCAGCAGCCTAAGAAAGGTCGGGGAGCTGTTTTTT. This codes for CASSLRKVGELFF. The rearrangement links TRBV4-3 to TRBJ2-2; unclear D gene. Looked up from germline, CDR1 is LGHNA and CDR2 is YSLEER. Trimming removed 4 bases from V and 7 bases from J, with 10 bases in between. The CDR3 totals 13 residues.

This clonotype was found a few times. The chain has TRBV5-1 and TRBJ2-1; no clear D gene. The CDR3 spans 15 residues. Trimming shortened V by 4 bases and J by 1 base, and 12 bases separated the two germline ends. Looked up from germline, CDR1 is SGHRS and CDR2 is YFSETQ. CDR3 sequence (DNA): TGCGCCAGCAGCGTAGGCTACGTTTCCTACAATGAGCAGTTCTTC. The encoded protein is CASSVGYVSYNEQFF.

The chain employs TRBV7-3 and TRBJ2-5; 10 bases line up with TRBD2. The CDR3 is made up of 16 amino acids. Per the germline V gene, CDR1 is SGHTA and CDR2 is FQGTGA. The V and J ends lost 5 bases and 5 bases, in that order; junction bases with no gene match: 11. The CDR3 loop is CASSAHGTSEGETQYF. The DNA of the CDR3 is TGTGCCAGCAGCGCCCATGGGACTAGCGAAGGGGAGACCCAGTACTTC.

V and J are TRBV20-1 and TRBJ1-5, with D tentatively TRBD1 (5 bases). CDR3 length: 13 amino acids. Germline-derived CDR1 and CDR2 are DFQATT and SNEGSKA (reference sequence). The V end was cut by 7 bases, the J end by 7 bases, with 17 bases between. This chain's CDR3 is CSVGSGIGQPQHF. In nucleotides, the CDR3 is TGCAGTGTAGGGTCAGGGATCGGCCAGCCCCAGCATTTT.

The V gene is TRBV7-9, the J gene TRBJ2-5, with TRBD2 matching 7 bases. Trimming cost V 6 bases and J 2 bases; bases outside gene matches: 15. The germline V gene encodes CDR1 SEHNR and CDR2 FQNEAQ (reference sequence). The length of the CDR3 is 17 residues. The CDR3 DNA sequence: TGTGCCAGCAGTTCCCCCCCCAGGGACTATCTACAAGAGACCCAGTACTTC. The encoded protein is CASSSPPRDYLQETQYF.

In this sample, this clonotype turned up a few times. This chain uses TRBV5-1 with TRBJ2-7, with TRBD2 matching over 8 bases. Germline trimming cut 0 bases from V and 3 bases from J; bases unmatched to any gene: 11. The CDR3 runs to 17 residues. Germline V gene sequence: CDR1 SGHRS, CDR2 YFSETQ. CDR3 residues: CASSLGIRRGAFYEQYF. CDR3 coding DNA: TGCGCCAGCAGCTTGGGAATTAGGCGGGGGGCCTTCTACGAGCAGTACTTC.

The gene calls are TRBV5-6 and TRBJ2-3; 7 nucleotides align to TRBD2. The CDR3 contains 15 residues. Germline V gene lookup returns CDR1 SGHDT and CDR2 YYEEEE. V gave up 0 bases and J gave up 5 bases; unmatched junction bases: 6. The CDR3 DNA reads TGTGCCAGCAGCTTGGTGGCTAGCGGAGGAGATACGCAGTATTTT. As protein: CASSLVASGGDTQYF.

The chain joins TRBV11-1 to TRBJ2-7, with 11 bases lining up with TRBD2. This CDR3 has 15 residues. Per the germline V gene, CDR1 is SGHAT and CDR2 is FQDESV (reference sequence). J was trimmed by 3 bases and V by 6 bases; bases with no gene match: 7. CDR3 sequence reads: CASRLTSGGLYEQYV. CDR3 DNA: TGTGCCAGCAGGCTTACTAGCGGGGGTCTCTACGAGCAGTACGTC.

This clonotype was detected many times. The CDR3 is CASRGLEETQYF. CDR3 in DNA: TGTGCCAGCAGAGGGCTGGAGGAGACCCAGTACTTC. The chain combines TRBV27 with TRBJ2-5; D unclear. The CDR3 loop spans 12 amino acids. Looked up from germline, CDR1 is MNHEY and CDR2 is SMNVEV (reference sequence). Trimming cost V 6 bases and J 5 bases, with 10 bases left between them.